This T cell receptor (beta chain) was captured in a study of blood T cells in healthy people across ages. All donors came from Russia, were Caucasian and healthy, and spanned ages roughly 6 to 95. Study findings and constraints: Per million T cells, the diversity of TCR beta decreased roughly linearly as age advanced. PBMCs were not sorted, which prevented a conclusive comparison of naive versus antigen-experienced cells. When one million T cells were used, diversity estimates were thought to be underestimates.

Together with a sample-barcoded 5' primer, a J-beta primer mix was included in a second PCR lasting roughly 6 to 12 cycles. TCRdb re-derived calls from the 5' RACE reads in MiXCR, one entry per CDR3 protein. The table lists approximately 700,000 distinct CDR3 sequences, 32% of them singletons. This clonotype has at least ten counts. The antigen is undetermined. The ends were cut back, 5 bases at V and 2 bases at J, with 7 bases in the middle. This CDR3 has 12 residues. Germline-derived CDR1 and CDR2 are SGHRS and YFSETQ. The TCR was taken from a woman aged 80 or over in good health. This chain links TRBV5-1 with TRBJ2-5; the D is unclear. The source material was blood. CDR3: CASRSIQETQYF. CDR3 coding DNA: TGCGCCAGCAGAAGCATTCAAGAGACCCAGTACTTC.